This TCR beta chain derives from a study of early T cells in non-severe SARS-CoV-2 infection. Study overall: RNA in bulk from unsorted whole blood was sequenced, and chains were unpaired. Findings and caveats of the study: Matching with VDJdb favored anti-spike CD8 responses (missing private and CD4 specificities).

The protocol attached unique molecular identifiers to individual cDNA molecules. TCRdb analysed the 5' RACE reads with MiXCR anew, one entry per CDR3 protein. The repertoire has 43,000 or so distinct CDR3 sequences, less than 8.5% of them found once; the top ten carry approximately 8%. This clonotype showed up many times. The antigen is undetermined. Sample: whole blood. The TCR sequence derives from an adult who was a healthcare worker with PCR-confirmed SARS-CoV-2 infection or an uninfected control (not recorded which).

The DNA for the CDR3 is TGTGCCAGCAGCTTAGTAGAACTAGCGGATTCCTACAATGAGCAGTTCTTC. Protein sequence: CASSLVELADSYNEQFF. The chain joins TRBV7-2 to TRBJ2-1; 8 nucleotides line up with TRBD2. Per the germline V gene, CDR1 is SGHTA and CDR2 is FQGNSA. The length of the CDR3 is 17 residues. V trimming: 1 base; J trimming: 1 base; junction bases outside the gene matches: 6. The variable domain in full, completed from reference TRBV7-2 and TRBJ2-1, reads GAGVSQSPSNKVTEKGKDVELRCDPISGHTALYWYRQSLGQGLEFLIYFQGNSAPDKSGLPSDRFSAERTGGSVSTLTIQRTQQEDSAVYLCASSLVELADSYNEQFFGPGTRLTVL.